This entry lists 16 T cell receptor beta chains sequenced from one sample in a study of shared clonotypes between healthy human individuals (TCRdb year 2020). CD8 naive samples were obtained by positive selection for CCR7 among CD45RO-negative cells, yielding a CD45RA+CCR7+ population from which TemRA cells were excluded. Libraries were constructed by the immunoSEQ multiplex PCR assay. The source is immuneACCESS, and TCRdb retained only in-frame sequences with V and J called. Part of the clones is not carried over; for the studies checked, unresolved V genes explain less than half of this, and the remainder is unexplained. This sample holds a few million clones; 85% to 95% were observed only once. About 1.6% of the sample comes from the top ten. The sequencing sample was made of naive CD8+ T cells from PBMCs. In the paper's terms, the cell subset or site label means: CD45RA+CCR7+. The receptors were sampled from a man younger than 35 in good health. Some clones in this sample may be carry-over from other donors' samples.

In DNA, the CDR3 is TGTGCCAGTAGTATTGGTCCAGGGGTGAACACTGAAGCTTTCTTT. Protein sequence: CASSIGPGVNTEAFF. This chain links TRBV19 with TRBJ1-1; TRBD1 might be the D (6 bases). The CDR3 has 15 amino acids. The V end lost 3 bases, the J end lost 0 bases, and 11 bases lay between the germline ends. The germline gives CDR1 LNHDA, CDR2 SQIVND (reference sequence).

The chain uses TRBV18 and TRBJ1-4, with 7 bases identical to TRBD1. V lost 8 bases, J lost 12 bases, and 6 bases stayed unmatched. Germline loops: CDR1 KGHSH, CDR2 LQKENI. The CDR3 extends over 11 amino acids. The CDR3 DNA reads TGTGCCAGCACCGACAGGGAGGAACTGTTTTTT. It is translated as CASTDREELFF.

This CDR3 is CASSLGLGGINQPQHF. The CDR3 DNA reads as TGTGCCAGCAGTTTAGGACTCGGGGGGATCAATCAGCCCCAGCATTTT. The chain couples TRBV27 to TRBJ1-5; tentative D call: TRBD1 (5 bases). The V gene lost 2 bases and the J gene lost 3 bases, with 14 bases spanning the gap. This CDR3 is 16 amino acids long. Germline V gene data show CDR1 as MNHEY and CDR2 as SMNVEV (reference sequence).

This chain links TRBV4-2 with TRBJ2-7; 7 bases align to TRBD1. The length of the CDR3 is 16 residues. Germline CDR1 and CDR2: LGHNA and YNFKEQ. Trimming at V came to 0 bases and at J to 3 bases, leaving 8 bases not matched to a gene. CDR3 in DNA: TGTGCCAGCAGCCAAGACCCAGGGACAGTATACTACGAGCAGTACTTC. Its protein is CASSQDPGTVYYEQYF.

V usage is TRBV15 and J usage is TRBJ1-4, with a possible D match to TRBD1 (5 bases). Germline assignment: CDR1 LNHNV and CDR2 YYDKDF (reference sequence). This CDR3 is built from 17 residues. V lost 3 bases, J lost 0 bases, and 14 bases lay in between. The DNA for the CDR3 is TGTGCCACCAGCAGCACTCAGGGCCCCGCAACTAATGAAAAACTGTTTTTT. It is translated as CATSSTQGPATNEKLFF.

The gene calls are TRBV28 and TRBJ2-1, with a tentative D call TRBD2 (5 bases). The V end was cut by 5 bases, the J end by 3 bases, with 23 bases between. The CDR3 contains 18 residues. The germline V gene encodes CDR1 MDHEN and CDR2 SYDVKM. CDR3 nucleotides: TGTGCCAGCAGTAATTTTCGGGCCGTTGGAGGCTACTACAATGAGCAGTTCTTC. This codes for CASSNFRAVGGYYNEQFF. The full variable domain, completed using reference TRBV28 and TRBJ2-1, is DVKVTQSSRYLVKRTGEKVFLECVQDMDHENMFWYRQDPGLGLRLIYFSYDVKMKEKGDIPEGYSVSREKKERFSLILESASTNQTSMYLCASSNFRAVGGYYNEQFFGPGTRLTVL.

Of note for this clone: The identical CDR3 is also encoded by other nucleotide sequences in the sample. The chain combines TRBV7-9 with TRBJ2-2; D is ambiguous. V was clipped by 1 base and J by 0 bases, with 6 bases between them. Germline assignment: CDR1 SEHNR and CDR2 FQNEAQ (reference sequence). The CDR3 contains 15 residues. CDR3 sequence: CASSLGGTNTGELFF. CDR3 bases: TGTGCCAGCAGCTTAGGTGGCACGAACACCGGGGAGCTGTTTTTT.

The CDR3 DNA reads as TGTGCCAGCAGCGCCGGGACGAAACGGGATACGCAGTATTTT. Amino acid sequence: CASSAGTKRDTQYF. V is TRBV9 and J is TRBJ2-3; either TRBD1 or TRBD2 may supply D (5 bases each). V shed 3 bases and J shed 6 bases, with 14 bases lying between them. The CDR3 sequence is 14 residues long. Germline lookup yields CDR1 SGDLS and CDR2 YYNGEE.

J is TRBJ2-2 and V is TRBV4-3; 12 bases match TRBD2. J gave up 5 bases and V 4 bases, and 5 bases lay outside the gene matches. In germline, CDR1 is LGHNA, CDR2 YSLEER. The CDR3 is made up of 16 amino acids. The CDR3 reads CASSRRLAGVTGELFF. CDR3 in DNA: TGCGCCAGCAGCCGACGACTAGCGGGAGTTACCGGGGAGCTGTTTTTT.

V gene TRBV10-3 combines with J gene TRBJ2-6; 12 nucleotides align to TRBD1. This CDR3 comprises 17 residues. The V and J ends lost 5 bases and 4 bases, in that order; junction bases with no gene match: 6. Germline CDR1 ENHRY, CDR2 SYGVKD. CDR3 bases: TGTGCCATCAGTCCGGGACAGGGGGCGGGAGGGGCCAACGTCCTGACTTTC. Amino acids: CAISPGQGAGGANVLTF.

This clone is a singleton in its sample. This chain uses TRBV9 with TRBJ2-5, with 9 bases matching TRBD2. Gene TRBJ2-7 matches the end of the DNA better, so the J call may be wrong. The CDR3 spans 15 residues. CDR1 and CDR2 (germline): SGDLS, YYNGEE. The CDR3, as DNA: TGTGCCAGCAGCGTAGACGGGACTAGCTTCAACGAGCAGTACTTC. Amino acid sequence: CASSVDGTSFNEQYF.

The J gene is TRBJ2-1, the V gene TRBV9; unclear D gene. This CDR3 contains 13 residues. Trimming stripped 1 base from V and 7 bases from J, with 9 bases between. Germline CDR1 and CDR2: SGDLS and YYNGEE. CDR3 protein: CASSVSLGNEQFF. As DNA, the CDR3 is TGTGCCAGCAGCGTATCCCTCGGAAATGAGCAGTTCTTC. The full variable domain, rest sourced from reference TRBV9 and TRBJ2-1, is DSGVTQTPKHLITATGQRVTLRCSPRSGDLSVYWYQQSLDQGLQFLIQYYNGEERAKGNILERFSAQQFPDLHSELNLSSLELGDSALYFCASSVSLGNEQFFGPGTRLTVL.

CDR3 loop: CASSFPTSMEVNEQFF. CDR3 nucleotides: TGTGCCAGCAGCTTCCCCACTAGCATGGAGGTCAATGAGCAGTTCTTC. The chain has TRBV7-9 and TRBJ2-1; maybe TRBD2 (6 bases). The CDR3 is 16 residues long. Germline V CDR1 and CDR2: SEHNR, FQNEAQ (reference sequence). The V end was cut by 3 bases, the J end by 6 bases, with 18 bases between.

There are a few counts of this clone. This specimen includes other DNA sequences encoding the same CDR3. The CDR3 nucleotides read TGTGCCAGTAGTATAGATTTGGAGGGGACTGAAGCTTTCTTT. Protein sequence: CASSIDLEGTEAFF. The J gene is TRBJ1-1, the V gene TRBV19; D possibly corresponds to TRBD1 (5 bases). The V end lost 0 bases, the J end lost 5 bases, and 10 bases lay between the germline ends. This CDR3 region has 14 residues. Germline CDR1 and CDR2: LNHDA and SQIVND (reference sequence).

The J gene is TRBJ1-6, the V gene TRBV4-2, with D possibly being TRBD1 (5 bases). Germline V gene sequence: CDR1 LGHNA, CDR2 YNFKEQ. The CDR3 spans 16 residues. Trimming removed 4 bases from V and 3 bases from J, with 13 bases in between. The CDR3 coding sequence is TGTGCCAGCAGCCTATCAGAGACAGACTATAATTCACCCCTCCACTTT. Its protein is CASSLSETDYNSPLHF.

The chain has TRBV28 and TRBJ1-1, with 10 positions matching TRBD1. This CDR3 has 15 residues. The germline gives CDR1 MDHEN, CDR2 SYDVKM. J lost 0 bases, V lost 2 bases, and 0 bases had no gene match. This CDR3 reads CASSLGQGVNTEAFF. The CDR3 nucleotides are TGTGCCAGCAGTTTAGGACAGGGGGTGAACACTGAAGCTTTCTTT.